Shown below are 28 T cell receptor beta chains from a single sample sequenced in a study of blood T cell repertoires in COVID-19. Repertoires were generated with immunoSEQ multiplex PCR, while TCRdb's copy carries only in-frame clones and drops some. The repertoire has about 84,000 clones, over 70% of them found once; the top ten carry around 36%. Material: peripheral blood. The origin of the receptors is a man of 80 years or more with active or convalescent COVID-19.

V gene TRBV2 combines with J gene TRBJ1-2; 7 positions agree with TRBD1. Germline CDR1 SNHLY, CDR2 FYNNEI. CDR3 length equals 12 residues. Unmatched junction bases numbered 10, after V lost 10 bases and J lost 8 bases. The CDR3 DNA follows: TGTGCCACCGCAGGGGGAAGTGGGGGCTACACCTTC. Its translation is CATAGGSGGYTF.

This clone was seen repeatedly, ten times or more. Here the CDR3 reads CASSLRQGFGAFF. CDR3 in DNA: TGCGCCAGCAGCTTAAGACAGGGATTCGGAGCTTTCTTT. V and J are TRBV5-1 and TRBJ1-1; 7 bases are shared with TRBD1. Trimming took 2 bases from V and 10 from J; bases not matched to a gene: 8. This CDR3 spans 13 amino acids. Germline CDR1 is SGHRS and CDR2 is YFSETQ.

The V call is TRBV28, the J call TRBJ1-3; weak D call: TRBD1 (5 bases). CDR1 MDHEN and CDR2 SYDVKM come from the germline V gene. This CDR3 region has 16 residues. V was cut by 6 bases and J by 0 bases, with 15 bases left in between. CDR3 sequence: CASSSRAPSSGNTIYF. In DNA, the CDR3 is TGTGCCAGCAGCTCCAGGGCCCCTAGCTCTGGAAACACCATATATTTT. Combining the CDR3 with reference TRBV28 and TRBJ1-3 gives the whole variable domain DVKVTQSSRYLVKRTGEKVFLECVQDMDHENMFWYRQDPGLGLRLIYFSYDVKMKEKGDIPEGYSVSREKKERFSLILESASTNQTSMYLCASSSRAPSSGNTIYFGEGSWLTVV.

This chain links TRBV19 with TRBJ2-2, with D perhaps TRBD2 (6 bases). Looked up from germline, CDR1 is LNHDA and CDR2 is SQIVND (reference sequence). The CDR3 runs to 21 residues. V was clipped by 0 bases and J by 0 bases, with 23 bases between them. Here the CDR3 reads CASSIEVRELARKANTGELFF. For the CDR3, the DNA is TGTGCCAGTAGTATAGAGGTGAGAGAGCTAGCGCGTAAAGCGAACACCGGGGAGCTGTTTTTT.

The chain employs TRBV30 and TRBJ2-7; 8 nucleotides line up with TRBD2. Germline V gives CDR1 GTSNPN, CDR2 SVGIG (reference sequence). CDR3 length equals 13 residues. Trimming cost V 6 bases and J 4 bases; bases outside gene matches: 8. The CDR3 is CACTGGIVYEQYF. The CDR3 nucleotides read TGTGCCTGCACGGGGGGGATTGTGTACGAGCAGTACTTC. The whole variable domain, remainder taken from reference TRBV30 and TRBJ2-7, is SQTIHQWPATLVQPVGSPLSLECTVEGTSNPNLYWYRQAAGRGLQLLFYSVGIGQISSEVPQNLSASRPQDRQFILSSKKLLLSDSGFYLCACTGGIVYEQYFGPGTRLTVT.

The chain recombines TRBV5-1 with TRBJ2-5; D may be TRBD2 (5 bases). The CDR3 has 14 residues. Looked up from germline, CDR1 is SGHRS and CDR2 is YFSETQ. The V end was cut by 0 bases, the J end by 3 bases, with 9 bases between. CDR3 in DNA: TGCGCCAGCAGCTTGGTAGCCGGGGAAGAGACCCAGTACTTC. Translated: CASSLVAGEETQYF.

A remark on this clone: This specimen includes other DNA sequences encoding the same CDR3. The rearrangement joins TRBV3-1 (or the pseudogene TRBV3-2) to TRBJ2-7; D not certain. Per the germline V gene, CDR1 is LGHDT and CDR2 is YNNKEL (reference sequence). This CDR3 is built from 12 residues. V was clipped by 1 base and J by 1 base, with 2 bases between them. CDR3 in DNA: TGTGCCAGCAGCCAAGCTTCCTACGAGCAGTACTTC. Translating gives CASSQASYEQYF.

This sequence joins TRBV10-1 and TRBJ2-5; the D is unclear. The CDR3 has 13 residues. V was clipped by 4 bases and J by 1 base, with 7 bases between them. Germline CDR1 and CDR2: WNHNN and SYGVQD (reference sequence). The CDR3 DNA reads TGCGCCAGCAGTGGAGAAACCCAAGAGACCCAGTACTTC. This codes for CASSGETQETQYF.

The rearrangement links TRBV5-4 to TRBJ2-1; 9 bases map to TRBD2. J lost 5 bases, V lost 0 bases, and 6 bases had no gene match. Germline V gene lookup returns CDR1 SGHNT and CDR2 YYREEE (reference sequence). The CDR3 sequence is 16 residues long. CDR3 in amino acids: CASSLAGLAGNNEQFF. The CDR3, as DNA: TGTGCCAGCAGCTTGGCCGGGCTAGCGGGGAACAATGAGCAGTTCTTC.

The CDR3 protein is CASSLARVARAPNEKLFF. The CDR3 DNA reads TGTGCCAGCAGCTTAGCCCGGGTAGCCCGCGCGCCGAATGAAAAACTGTTTTTT. V is TRBV7-8 and J is TRBJ1-4; D not resolved. The V end was cut by 0 bases, the J end by 5 bases, with 19 bases between. Looked up from germline, CDR1 is SGHVS and CDR2 is FQNEAQ. CDR3 length equals 18 residues.

V usage is TRBV5-8 and J usage is TRBJ2-7, with 11 bases aligning to TRBD1. Trimming cost V 5 bases and J 5 bases; bases outside gene matches: 18. Germline V gene sequence: CDR1 SGHTS, CDR2 YDEGEE. The CDR3 runs 18 residues. The CDR3 spells CASSLGDTWTGGINEQYF. The CDR3 nucleotides read TGTGCCAGCAGTCTTGGGGACACATGGACAGGGGGCATCAACGAGCAGTACTTC.

The CDR3 loop reads CASSTTPLSGANVLTF. DNA for the CDR3: TGTGCCAGCAGCACGACACCTCTCTCTGGGGCCAACGTCCTGACTTTC. The genes are TRBV7-8 and TRBJ2-6, with D uncertain. The germline V and J ends were trimmed by 5 bases and 0 bases, with 11 bases remaining between them. Germline assignment: CDR1 SGHVS and CDR2 FQNEAQ. The CDR3 totals 16 residues.

J is TRBJ1-4 and V is TRBV10-1; tentatively, D is TRBD1 (6 bases). The CDR3 loop spans 15 amino acids. Trimming took 10 bases from V and 7 from J, leaving 22 bases between them. Germline loops: CDR1 WNHNN, CDR2 SYGVQD (reference sequence). CDR3 sequence (DNA): TGCGCCACCAGCAGGGGTCAGGGGTTAGGTGAAAAACTGTTTTTT. Translating it yields CATSRGQGLGEKLFF.

The CDR3 DNA reads TGTGCCAGCAGTGGGGGGGTGCCTTTTTACGAGCAGTACTTC. This gives the protein CASSGGVPFYEQYF. This chain joins TRBV25-1 and TRBJ2-7, with D possibly being TRBD2 (6 bases). The CDR3 has 14 residues. Germline V gives CDR1 MGHDK, CDR2 SYGVNS. Trimming cost V 4 bases and J 4 bases, with 14 bases left between them.

This sequence joins TRBV6-4 and TRBJ2-3, with D perhaps matching TRBD2 (5 bases). The V end lost 3 bases, the J end lost 6 bases, and 10 bases lay between the germline ends. The CDR3 totals 13 residues. Germline CDR1 and CDR2: MRHNA and SNTAGT. CDR3 nucleotides: TGTGCCAGCAGTGATCTACCGGGGGATACGCAGTATTTT. Its protein product is CASSDLPGDTQYF.

The chain has TRBV4-1 and TRBJ1-5; the match to TRBD1 covers 7 bases. Germline values: CDR1 MGHRA, CDR2 YSYEKL. The ends lost 1 base at V and 2 bases at J; junction bases unmatched: 5. The CDR3 spans 16 residues. The CDR3 loop reads CASSQVTGIGNQPQHF. CDR3 DNA: TGCGCCAGCAGCCAAGTGACAGGGATAGGCAATCAGCCCCAGCATTTT.

CDR3 sequence reads: CAGGQGAKQPQHF. The CDR3 DNA reads as TGTGCCGGGGGACAGGGGGCGAAACAGCCCCAGCATTTT. This chain connects TRBV30 to TRBJ1-5; the match to TRBD1 covers 12 bases. CDR3 length equals 13 residues. The V gene end was trimmed by 8 bases and the J gene end by 7 bases; junction bases not matched to a gene: 6. Per the germline V gene, CDR1 is GTSNPN and CDR2 is SVGIG (reference sequence). Using reference TRBV30 and TRBJ1-5 for the parts outside the CDR3, the full variable domain is SQTIHQWPATLVQPVGSPLSLECTVEGTSNPNLYWYRQAAGRGLQLLFYSVGIGQISSEVPQNLSASRPQDRQFILSSKKLLLSDSGFYLCAGGQGAKQPQHFGDGTRLSIL.

This clone has just a few counts. The gene calls are TRBV7-2 and TRBJ2-5; 9 bases match TRBD2. Germline assignment: CDR1 SGHTA and CDR2 FQGNSA. V lost 5 bases and J lost 5; bases outside the gene matches: 12. The CDR3 runs 16 residues. In nucleotides, the CDR3 is TGTGCCAGCAGCCCCCTTTCGCGGGAGGGCCTGGAGACCCAGTACTTC. Translated, it gives CASSPLSREGLETQYF.

The chain carries TRBV27 and TRBJ1-2; 7 nucleotides align to TRBD1. With 5 bases clipped from V and 4 bases from J, the junction kept 10 bases outside the gene matches. The CDR3 is 15 amino acids. Germline CDR1 and CDR2: MNHEY and SMNVEV (reference sequence). The CDR3 nucleotides read TGTGCCAGCAGTCAACGACAGGGTTCGGCCTATGGCTACACCTTC. This codes for CASSQRQGSAYGYTF.

V and J are TRBV7-9 and TRBJ1-4; no reliable D call. Between the trimmed V and J ends, which lost 5 bases and 4 bases, there was a span of 8 bases. The CDR3 covers 13 residues. CDR1 is SEHNR and CDR2 is FQNEAQ in the germline V gene (reference sequence). Here the CDR3 reads CASSANSNEKLFF. The CDR3, as DNA: TGTGCCAGCAGCGCAAACAGTAATGAAAAACTGTTTTTT.

V gene TRBV18 combines with J gene TRBJ2-1; 7 nucleotides match TRBD2. Unmatched junction bases numbered 6, after V lost 5 bases and J lost 2 bases. The CDR3 runs to 15 residues. CDR1 and CDR2 from the germline V gene are KGHSH and LQKENI. The CDR3 DNA is TGTGCCAGCTCAACCCTAGCGGACCCCTACAATGAGCAGTTCTTC. The encoded protein is CASSTLADPYNEQFF.

V is TRBV20-1 and J is TRBJ2-1, with D unclear. This CDR3 is 11 amino acids long. The germline gives CDR1 DFQATT, CDR2 SNEGSKA (reference sequence). V was shortened by 5 bases and J by 8 bases, with 10 bases between the two germline ends. This CDR3 reads CSALVMDEQFF. CDR3 DNA sequence: TGCAGTGCTCTAGTGATGGATGAGCAGTTCTTC.

The CDR3 protein is CASSEDRGDPLYEQYF. The CDR3 DNA reads as TGCGCCAGCAGTGAGGACAGGGGCGACCCTCTTTACGAGCAGTACTTC. V usage is TRBV10-2 and J usage is TRBJ2-7, with 8 bases aligning to TRBD1. The CDR3 contains 16 residues. V dropped 2 bases and J dropped 4; count of bases not matched to a gene: 10. In germline, CDR1 is WSHSY, CDR2 SAAADI.

V and J are TRBV19 and TRBJ1-2; 11 nucleotides line up with TRBD1. The CDR3 runs to 13 residues. Trimming removed 7 bases from V and 7 bases from J; junction bases left unmatched: 5. The germline gives CDR1 LNHDA, CDR2 SQIVND (reference sequence). This CDR3 is CASMGQGVAGYTF. CDR3 DNA sequence: TGTGCCAGTATGGGACAGGGGGTCGCTGGCTACACCTTC. The whole variable domain, remainder taken from reference TRBV19 and TRBJ1-2, is DGGITQSPKYLFRKEGQNVTLSCEQNLNHDAMYWYRQDPGQGLRLIYYSQIVNDFQKGDIAEGYSVSREKKESFPLTVTSAQKNPTAFYLCASMGQGVAGYTFGSGTRLTVV.

This chain links TRBV7-2 with TRBJ1-1, with a weak D call TRBD1 (5 bases). This CDR3 is 15 amino acids long. CDR1 is SGHTA, CDR2 FQGNSA, per germline. V was trimmed by 3 bases and J by 10 bases, leaving 21 bases between them. The DNA for the CDR3 is TGTGCCAGCAGCTTTAGCACCGGGTCCCGCCAGGGAGCTTTCTTT. This translates into CASSFSTGSRQGAFF.

The chain uses TRBV5-1 and TRBJ2-2; 7 bases are shared with TRBD1. Germline lookup yields CDR1 SGHRS and CDR2 YFSETQ. This CDR3 comprises 16 residues. The V segment lost 7 bases and the J segment 0 bases; nucleotides outside the gene matches: 9. CDR3 sequence (DNA): TGCGCCAGCCCACCCCGGGACAGCACGAACACCGGGGAGCTGTTTTTT. It is translated as CASPPRDSTNTGELFF.

The chain is built from TRBV11-2 and TRBJ1-2; 11 bases fit TRBD1. J was trimmed by 5 bases and V by 2 bases; bases with no gene match: 10. CDR1 is SGHAT and CDR2 is FQNNGV in the germline V gene. CDR3 length: 17 amino acids. CDR3 nucleotide sequence: TGTGCCAGCAGCTTAATGGGATCGGGGGACAGGGGGTATGGCTACACCTTC. Its translation: CASSLMGSGDRGYGYTF.

This chain connects TRBV27 to TRBJ1-3; weak D call: TRBD1 (6 bases). This CDR3 is built from 15 residues. Germline-derived CDR1 and CDR2 are MNHEY and SMNVEV (reference sequence). Trimming removed 5 bases at V and 2 bases at J, with 13 bases between. This CDR3 is CASSRGGLTGNTIYF. Here the CDR3 DNA reads TGTGCCAGCAGTAGGGGGGGCCTGACTGGAAACACCATATATTTT.